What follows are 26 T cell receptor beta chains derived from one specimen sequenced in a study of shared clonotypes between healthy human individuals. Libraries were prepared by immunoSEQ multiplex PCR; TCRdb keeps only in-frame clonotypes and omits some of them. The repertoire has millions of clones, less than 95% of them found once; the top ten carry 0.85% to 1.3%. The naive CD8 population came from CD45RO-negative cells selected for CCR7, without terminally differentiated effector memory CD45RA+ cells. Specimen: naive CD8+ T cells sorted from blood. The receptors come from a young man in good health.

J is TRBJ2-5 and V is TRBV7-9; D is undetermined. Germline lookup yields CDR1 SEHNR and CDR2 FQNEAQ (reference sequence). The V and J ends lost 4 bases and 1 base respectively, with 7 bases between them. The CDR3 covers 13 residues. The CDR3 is CASSSALQETQYF. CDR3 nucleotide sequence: TGTGCCAGCAGCTCTGCCCTCCAAGAGACCCAGTACTTC.

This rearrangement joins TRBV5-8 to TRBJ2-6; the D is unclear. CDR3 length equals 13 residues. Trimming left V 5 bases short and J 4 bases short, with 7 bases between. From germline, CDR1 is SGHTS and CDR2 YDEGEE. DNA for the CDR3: TGTGCCAGCAGTCTCCAAGGGGCCAACGTCCTGACTTTC. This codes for CASSLQGANVLTF.

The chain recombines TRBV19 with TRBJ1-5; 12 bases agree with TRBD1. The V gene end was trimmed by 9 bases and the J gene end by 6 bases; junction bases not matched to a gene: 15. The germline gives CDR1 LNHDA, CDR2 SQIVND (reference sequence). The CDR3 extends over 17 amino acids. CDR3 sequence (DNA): TGTGCCAGCAAAGCTACTACGGGACAGGGGGCTTTTCAGCCCCAGCATTTT. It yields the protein CASKATTGQGAFQPQHF.

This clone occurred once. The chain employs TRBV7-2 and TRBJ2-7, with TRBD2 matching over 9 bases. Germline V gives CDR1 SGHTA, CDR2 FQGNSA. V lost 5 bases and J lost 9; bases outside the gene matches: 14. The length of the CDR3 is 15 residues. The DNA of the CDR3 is TGTGCCAGCAGCACACTGACTAGCGGAATGGACGGGCAGTACTTC. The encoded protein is CASSTLTSGMDGQYF.

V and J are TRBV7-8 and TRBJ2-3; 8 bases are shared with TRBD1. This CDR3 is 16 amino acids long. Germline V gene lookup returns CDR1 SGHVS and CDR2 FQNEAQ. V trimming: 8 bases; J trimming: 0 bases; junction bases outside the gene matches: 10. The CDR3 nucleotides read TGTGCCAGCCGCCAACGTTGGGACAGGAGCACAGATACGCAGTATTTT. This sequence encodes CASRQRWDRSTDTQYF.

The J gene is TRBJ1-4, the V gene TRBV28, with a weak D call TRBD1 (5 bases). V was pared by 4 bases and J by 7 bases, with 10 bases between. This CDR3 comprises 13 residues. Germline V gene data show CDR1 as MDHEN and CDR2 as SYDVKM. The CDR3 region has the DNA TGTGCCAGCAGTTCGGGGGGGTTTGAAAAACTGTTTTTT. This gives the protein CASSSGGFEKLFF.

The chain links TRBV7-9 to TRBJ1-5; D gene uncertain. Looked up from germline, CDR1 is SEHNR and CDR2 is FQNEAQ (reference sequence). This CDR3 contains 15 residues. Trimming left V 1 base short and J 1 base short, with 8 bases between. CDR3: CASSLDSGSNQPQHF. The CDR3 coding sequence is TGTGCCAGCAGCTTAGACAGTGGGAGCAATCAGCCCCAGCATTTT.

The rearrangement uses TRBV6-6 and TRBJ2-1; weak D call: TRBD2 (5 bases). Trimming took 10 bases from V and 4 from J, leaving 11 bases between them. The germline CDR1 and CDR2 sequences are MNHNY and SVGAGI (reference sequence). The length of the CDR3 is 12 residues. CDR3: CAIARVYNEQFF. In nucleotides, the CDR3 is TGTGCCATAGCGAGGGTTTACAATGAGCAGTTCTTC.

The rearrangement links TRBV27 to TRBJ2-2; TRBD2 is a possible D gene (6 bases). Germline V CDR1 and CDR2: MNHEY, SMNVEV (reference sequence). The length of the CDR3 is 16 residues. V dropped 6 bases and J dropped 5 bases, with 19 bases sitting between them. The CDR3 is CASSLVGGAGTGELFF. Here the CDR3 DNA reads TGTGCCAGCAGCCTGGTTGGCGGGGCAGGGACCGGGGAGCTGTTTTTT.

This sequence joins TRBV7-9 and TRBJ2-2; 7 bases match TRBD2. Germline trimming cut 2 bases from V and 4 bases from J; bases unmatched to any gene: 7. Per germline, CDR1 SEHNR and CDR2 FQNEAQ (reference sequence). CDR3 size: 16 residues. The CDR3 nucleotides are TGTGCCAGCAGCTTAAGGAGCGGGGAGGGCACCGGGGAGCTGTTTTTT. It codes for CASSLRSGEGTGELFF.

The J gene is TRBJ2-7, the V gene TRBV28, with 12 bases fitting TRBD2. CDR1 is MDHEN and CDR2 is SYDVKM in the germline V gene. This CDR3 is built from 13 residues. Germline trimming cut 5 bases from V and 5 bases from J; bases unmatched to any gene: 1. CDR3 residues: CASSPSGGDEQYF. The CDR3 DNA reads TGTGCCAGCAGTCCTAGCGGGGGGGACGAGCAGTACTTC.

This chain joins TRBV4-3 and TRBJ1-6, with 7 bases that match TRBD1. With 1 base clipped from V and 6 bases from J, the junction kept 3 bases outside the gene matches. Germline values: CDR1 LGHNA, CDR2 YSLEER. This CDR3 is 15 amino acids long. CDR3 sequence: CASSQVGQPNSPLHF. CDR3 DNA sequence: TGCGCCAGCAGCCAAGTGGGACAGCCTAATTCACCCCTCCACTTT.

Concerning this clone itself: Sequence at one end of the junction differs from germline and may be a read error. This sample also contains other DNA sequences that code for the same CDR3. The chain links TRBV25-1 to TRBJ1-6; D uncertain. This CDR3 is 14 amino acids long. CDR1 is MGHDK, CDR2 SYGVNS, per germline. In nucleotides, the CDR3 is TGCGCCAGCAGTGAAGCCGGGTATAATTCACCCCTCCACTTT. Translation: CASSEAGYNSPLHF.

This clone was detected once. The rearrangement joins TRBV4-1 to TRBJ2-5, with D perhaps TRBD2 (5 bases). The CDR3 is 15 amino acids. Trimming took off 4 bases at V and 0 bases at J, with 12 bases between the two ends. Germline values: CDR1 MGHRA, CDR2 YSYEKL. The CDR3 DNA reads TGCGCCAGCAGCCTCTCCCCGGGGTACCAAGAGACCCAGTACTTC. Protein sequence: CASSLSPGYQETQYF.

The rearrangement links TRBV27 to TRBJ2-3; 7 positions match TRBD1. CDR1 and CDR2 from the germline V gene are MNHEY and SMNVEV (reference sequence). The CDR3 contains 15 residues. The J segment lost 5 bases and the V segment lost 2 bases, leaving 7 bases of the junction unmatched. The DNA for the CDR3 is TGTGCCAGCAGTTTACTTTCAGGGGGAGTAGATACGCAGTATTTT. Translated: CASSLLSGGVDTQYF.

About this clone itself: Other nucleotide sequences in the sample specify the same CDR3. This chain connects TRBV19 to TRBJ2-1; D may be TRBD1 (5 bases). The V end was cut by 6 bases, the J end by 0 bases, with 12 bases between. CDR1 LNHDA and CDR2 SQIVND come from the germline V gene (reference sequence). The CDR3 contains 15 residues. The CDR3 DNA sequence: TGTGCCAGTAGCTGGGGCGGAACCTCCTACAATGAGCAGTTCTTC. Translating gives CASSWGGTSYNEQFF.

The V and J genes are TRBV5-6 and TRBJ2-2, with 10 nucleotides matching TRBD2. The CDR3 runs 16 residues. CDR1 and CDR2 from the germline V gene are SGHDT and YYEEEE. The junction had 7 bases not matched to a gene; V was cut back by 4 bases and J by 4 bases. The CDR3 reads CASSPSGGAVTGELFF. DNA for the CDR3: TGTGCCAGCAGCCCAAGCGGGGGGGCGGTCACCGGGGAGCTGTTTTTT.

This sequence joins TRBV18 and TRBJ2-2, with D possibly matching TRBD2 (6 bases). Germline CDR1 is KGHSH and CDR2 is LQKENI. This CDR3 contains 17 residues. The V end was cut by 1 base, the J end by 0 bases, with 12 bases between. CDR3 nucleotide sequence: TGTGCCAGCTCACCACGGCTAGGGGACTCGAACACCGGGGAGCTGTTTTTT. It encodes CASSPRLGDSNTGELFF.

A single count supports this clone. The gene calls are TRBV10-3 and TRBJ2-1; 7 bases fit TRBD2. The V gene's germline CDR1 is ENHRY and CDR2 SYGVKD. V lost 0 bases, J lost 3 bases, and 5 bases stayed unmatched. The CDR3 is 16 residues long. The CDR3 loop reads CAISESWGGDYNEQFF. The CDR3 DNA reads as TGTGCCATCAGTGAGTCTTGGGGAGGGGACTACAATGAGCAGTTCTTC.

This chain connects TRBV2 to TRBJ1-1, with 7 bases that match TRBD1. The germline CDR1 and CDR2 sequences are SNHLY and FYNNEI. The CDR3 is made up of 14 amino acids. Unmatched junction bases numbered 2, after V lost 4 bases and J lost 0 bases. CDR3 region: CASSVGTVNTEAFF. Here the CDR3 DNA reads TGTGCCAGCAGTGTCGGGACAGTGAACACTGAAGCTTTCTTT.

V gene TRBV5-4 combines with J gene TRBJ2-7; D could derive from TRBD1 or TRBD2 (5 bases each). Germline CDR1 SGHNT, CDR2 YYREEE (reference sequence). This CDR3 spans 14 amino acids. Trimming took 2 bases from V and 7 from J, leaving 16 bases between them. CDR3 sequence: CASSLVGTPGEQYF. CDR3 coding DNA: TGTGCCAGCAGCTTAGTTGGGACCCCCGGGGAGCAGTACTTC.

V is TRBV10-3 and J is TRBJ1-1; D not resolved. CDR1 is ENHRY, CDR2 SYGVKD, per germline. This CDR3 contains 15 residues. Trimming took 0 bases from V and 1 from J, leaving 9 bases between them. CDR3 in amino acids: CAISESKGPNTEAFF. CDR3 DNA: TGTGCCATCAGTGAGTCGAAAGGACCGAACACTGAAGCTTTCTTT.

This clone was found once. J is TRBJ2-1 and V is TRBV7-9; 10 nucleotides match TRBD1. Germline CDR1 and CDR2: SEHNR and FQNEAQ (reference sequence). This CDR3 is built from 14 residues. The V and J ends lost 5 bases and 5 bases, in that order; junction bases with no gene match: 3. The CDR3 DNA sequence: TGTGCCAGCAGCCGAGGACAGGGGGACAATGAGCAGTTCTTC. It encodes CASSRGQGDNEQFF.

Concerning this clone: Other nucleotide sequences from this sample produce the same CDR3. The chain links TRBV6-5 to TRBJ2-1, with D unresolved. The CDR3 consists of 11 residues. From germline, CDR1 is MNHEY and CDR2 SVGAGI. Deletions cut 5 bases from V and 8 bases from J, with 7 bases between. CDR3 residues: CASSPGHEQFF. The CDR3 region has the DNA TGTGCCAGCAGTCCTGGACATGAGCAGTTCTTC.

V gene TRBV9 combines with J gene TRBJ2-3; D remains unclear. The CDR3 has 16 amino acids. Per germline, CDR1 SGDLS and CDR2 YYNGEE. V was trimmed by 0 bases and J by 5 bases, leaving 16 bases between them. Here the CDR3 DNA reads TGTGCCAGCAGCGTAGTAGATAGGGCAAAATTAGATACGCAGTATTTT. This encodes CASSVVDRAKLDTQYF.

CDR3 nucleotide sequence: TGTGCCAGCAGTTTATGGCAGGGGACTGAAGCTTTCTTT. It specifies CASSLWQGTEAFF. V usage is TRBV27 and J usage is TRBJ1-1; D perhaps matches TRBD1 (6 bases). Germline V gives CDR1 MNHEY, CDR2 SMNVEV (reference sequence). The CDR3 sequence is 13 residues long. V dropped 1 base and J dropped 5 bases, with 8 bases sitting between them.